This T cell receptor beta chain is from a study of blood T cell repertoires in COVID-19. Donors in Cohort 3 who had recovered were those with two negative PCRs, healthcare professional clearance, or resolution of their symptoms. Data came from immunoSEQ multiplex PCR; TCRdb stores just in-frame clones and leaves some out. Of 200,000 to 250,000 clones in the sample, just over 85% were seen once. The trim removed 6 bases at V and 6 bases at J, leaving 4 bases unmatched. This CDR3 comprises 11 residues. CDR1 is SQVTM, CDR2 ANQGSEA, per germline. The sample taken for sequencing was PBMCs or T cells enriched from blood (not recorded which). The clonotype was recovered from a middle-aged man who had recovered from COVID-19. The chain is built from TRBV29-1 and TRBJ1-2; 7 nucleotides agree with TRBD1. The CDR3 here is CSVDRDDGYTF. The CDR3, as DNA: TGCAGCGTAGACAGGGACGATGGCTACACCTTC.